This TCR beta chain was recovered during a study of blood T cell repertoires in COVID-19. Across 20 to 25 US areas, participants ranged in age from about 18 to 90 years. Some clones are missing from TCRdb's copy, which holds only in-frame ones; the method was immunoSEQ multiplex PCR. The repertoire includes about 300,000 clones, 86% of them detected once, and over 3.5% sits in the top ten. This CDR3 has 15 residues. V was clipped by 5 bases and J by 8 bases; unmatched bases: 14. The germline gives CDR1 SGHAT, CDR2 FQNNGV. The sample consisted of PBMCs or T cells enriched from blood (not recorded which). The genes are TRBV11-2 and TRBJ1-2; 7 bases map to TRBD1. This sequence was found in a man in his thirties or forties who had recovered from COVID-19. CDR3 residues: CASSPRITGAGGYTF. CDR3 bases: TGTGCCAGCAGCCCAAGGATAACAGGGGCCGGGGGCTACACCTTC.